This T cell receptor beta chain is from a study of vaccination and CD4 T cells after COVID-19. About the study: The study collected post-vaccine samples a median about 72 days after dose two, with a range of 14 to 241. Overlapping SARS-CoV-2, HCoV-NL63, HCoV-OC43 and HCoV-229E spike peptides stimulated the cells.

Treatment denoted: approximately 9-day PBMC culture with coronavirus spike peptide pools or control peptides (ViraFEST assay). Positivity by PCR occurred from March to December 2020, a period that predated US Alpha, Beta and Delta variants. Notes on this clonotype: Its specificity is unknown.

Oncomine TCR Beta short-read sequencing was applied to DNA from cultured CD4+ T cells. TCRdb re-called the PCR reads through MiXCR, storing one row per CDR3 protein. The data show approximately 11,000 distinct CDR3 sequences, 64% seen once. In germline, CDR1 is SGHAT, CDR2 FQNNGV. The CDR3 loop spans 13 amino acids. V was shortened by 1 base and J by 13 bases, with 17 bases between the two germline ends. Material: CD4+ T cells from blood, cultured in vitro. This sequence joins TRBV11-2 and TRBJ2-7, with TRBD2 as a possible D gene (6 bases). This TCR was recovered from a human donor who had recovered from COVID-19. The CDR3 sequence is CASSLGPGLREYF. Written as DNA, the CDR3 is TGTGCCAGCAGCTTAGGCCCGGGACTCCGTGAATACTTC.